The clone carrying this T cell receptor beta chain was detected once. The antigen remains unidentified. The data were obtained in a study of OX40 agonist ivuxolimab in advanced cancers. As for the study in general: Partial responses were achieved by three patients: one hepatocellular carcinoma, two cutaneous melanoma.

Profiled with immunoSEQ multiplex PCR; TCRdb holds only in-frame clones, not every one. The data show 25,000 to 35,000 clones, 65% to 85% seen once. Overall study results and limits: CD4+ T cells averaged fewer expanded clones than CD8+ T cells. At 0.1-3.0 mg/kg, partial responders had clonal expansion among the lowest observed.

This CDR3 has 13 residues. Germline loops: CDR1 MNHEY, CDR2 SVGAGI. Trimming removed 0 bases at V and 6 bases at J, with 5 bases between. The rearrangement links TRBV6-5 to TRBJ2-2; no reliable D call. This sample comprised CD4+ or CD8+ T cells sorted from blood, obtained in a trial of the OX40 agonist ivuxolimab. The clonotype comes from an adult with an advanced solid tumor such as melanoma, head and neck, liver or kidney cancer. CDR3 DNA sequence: TGTGCCAGCAGTTACTCTCCGTCCGGGGAGCTGTTTTTT. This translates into CASSYSPSGELFF.